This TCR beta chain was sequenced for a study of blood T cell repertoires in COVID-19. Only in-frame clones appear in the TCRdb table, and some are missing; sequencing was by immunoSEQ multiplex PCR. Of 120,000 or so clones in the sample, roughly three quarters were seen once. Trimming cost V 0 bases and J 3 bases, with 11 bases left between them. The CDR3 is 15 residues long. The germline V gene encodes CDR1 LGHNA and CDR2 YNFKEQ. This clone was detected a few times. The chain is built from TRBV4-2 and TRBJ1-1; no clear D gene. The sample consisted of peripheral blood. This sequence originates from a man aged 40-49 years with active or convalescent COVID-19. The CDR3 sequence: CASSQEANLHTEAFF. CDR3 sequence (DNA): TGTGCCAGCAGCCAAGAGGCCAATTTACACACTGAAGCTTTCTTT.